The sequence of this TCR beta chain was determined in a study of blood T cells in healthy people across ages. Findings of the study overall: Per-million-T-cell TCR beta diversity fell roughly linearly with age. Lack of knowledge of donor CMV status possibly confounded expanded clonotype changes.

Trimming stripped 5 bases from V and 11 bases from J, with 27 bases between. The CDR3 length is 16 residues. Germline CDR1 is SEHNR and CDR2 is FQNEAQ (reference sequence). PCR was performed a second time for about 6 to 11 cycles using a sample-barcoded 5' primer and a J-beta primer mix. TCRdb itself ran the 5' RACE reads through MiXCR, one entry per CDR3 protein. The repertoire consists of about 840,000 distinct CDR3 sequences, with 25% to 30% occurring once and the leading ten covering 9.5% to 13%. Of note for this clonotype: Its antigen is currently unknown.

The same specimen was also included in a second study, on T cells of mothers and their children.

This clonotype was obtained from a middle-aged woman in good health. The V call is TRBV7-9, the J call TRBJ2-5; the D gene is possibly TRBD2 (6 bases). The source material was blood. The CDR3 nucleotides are TGTGCCAGCAGCCCGGGGGAGATCAACCTTCTACGGGAGCAGTACTTC. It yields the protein CASSPGEINLLREQYF.